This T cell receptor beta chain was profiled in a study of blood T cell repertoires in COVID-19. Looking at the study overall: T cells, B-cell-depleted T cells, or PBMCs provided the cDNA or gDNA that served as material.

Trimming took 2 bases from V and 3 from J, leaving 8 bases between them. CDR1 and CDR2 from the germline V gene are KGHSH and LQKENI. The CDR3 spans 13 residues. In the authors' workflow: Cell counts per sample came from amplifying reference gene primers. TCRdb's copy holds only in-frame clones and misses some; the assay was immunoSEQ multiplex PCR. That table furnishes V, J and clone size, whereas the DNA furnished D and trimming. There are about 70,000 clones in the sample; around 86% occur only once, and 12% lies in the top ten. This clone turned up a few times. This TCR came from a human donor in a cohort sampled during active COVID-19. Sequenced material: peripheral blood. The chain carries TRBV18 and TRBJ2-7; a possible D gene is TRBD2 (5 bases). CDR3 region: CASSPGSGYEQYF. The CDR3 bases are TGTGCCAGCTCACCAGGGAGTGGCTACGAGCAGTACTTC.